A few counts support the clone carrying this T cell receptor beta chain. Per the authors' pipeline: Nucleated cell counts were estimated from reference gene primer amplification. TCRdb keeps only in-frame clones here, not all; method: immunoSEQ multiplex PCR. The V and J calls and the clone size are those of that table, but D and trimming were determined from the DNA. This repertoire shows some 45,000 clones, around nine tenths found once; its top ten account for about 2.4%. This sample was included in a study of blood T cell repertoires in COVID-19. For the study at large: The United States, Italy and Spain were the sources of the acute and convalescent COVID-19 samples.

From germline, CDR1 is SNHLY and CDR2 FYNNEI. The CDR3 is 14 residues long. V lost 7 bases, J lost 7 bases, and 14 bases lay in between. The receptor was isolated from a human donor in a cohort sampled during active COVID-19. V and J are TRBV2 and TRBJ1-6, with D maybe TRBD1 (5 bases). The specimen was peripheral blood. CDR3 sequence (DNA): TGTGCCAGCACTGTGGGACTGATAAATTCACCCCTCCACTTT. As protein: CASTVGLINSPLHF. The full variable domain, in which reference TRBV2 and TRBJ1-6 provide the parts outside the CDR3, is EPEVTQTPSHQVTQMGQEVILRCVPISNHLYFYWYRQILGQKVEFLVSFYNNEISEKSEIFDDQFSVERPDGSNFTLKIRSTKLEDSAMYFCASTVGLINSPLHFGNGTRLTVT.